The source of this T cell receptor (beta chain) is a study of T cells after yellow fever vaccination. Whole-study results and caveats: Post-booster repertoires contained most primary-vaccination clones again (approximately 97% CD4, around 88% CD8).

Comments on this clonotype: What it binds is not known.

Template-switching 5'RACE yielded the TCR cDNA; a universal primer site and UMIs were added in the process. TCRdb passed the 5' RACE reads through MiXCR, listing each CDR3 protein once. In the table there are a few hundred thousand distinct CDR3 sequences, 6% to 7.5% of which are singletons. The CDR3 covers 14 residues. Germline loops: CDR1 LNHDA, CDR2 SQIVND (reference sequence). J gave up 5 bases and V 7 bases, and 8 bases lay outside the gene matches. The rearrangement uses TRBV19 and TRBJ2-4; the match to TRBD1 covers 7 bases. This TCR came from a man under 40 who received the YFV17D yellow fever vaccine. Sequenced here: CD4+ T cells sorted from PBMCs, sampled 15 days after the yellow fever booster vaccination. The CDR3 protein is CASKPLGTENIQYF. In nucleotides, the CDR3 is TGTGCCAGTAAGCCTCTCGGGACAGAAAACATTCAGTACTTC.